A single sample is the source of the 12 T cell receptor beta chains below, sequenced in a study of blood T cell repertoires in COVID-19. Produced via immunoSEQ multiplex PCR; TCRdb's table is partial and in-frame only. The data contain 450,000 or so clones, 70% to 90% of them singletons. Sequences were obtained from peripheral blood. These receptors were obtained from a young man with COVID-19, enrolled during active disease.

The chain links TRBV7-9 to TRBJ2-7, with D perhaps TRBD1 (5 bases). Trimming shortened V by 1 base and J by 6 bases, and 19 bases separated the two germline ends. This CDR3 has 16 amino acids. CDR1 SEHNR and CDR2 FQNEAQ come from the germline V gene (reference sequence). CDR3 sequence reads: CASSLDPREVNCEQYF. CDR3 sequence (DNA): TGTGCCAGCAGCTTAGATCCCAGGGAAGTGAATTGCGAGCAGTACTTC.

V gene TRBV15 combines with J gene TRBJ1-6, with 8 bases matching TRBD1. Germline V gene sequence: CDR1 LNHNV, CDR2 YYDKDF (reference sequence). J lost 7 bases, V lost 5 bases, and 7 bases had no gene match. CDR3 length: 15 residues. CDR3 bases: TGTGCCACCAGCGGTACGCAGGGGGCCAATTCACCCCTCCACTTT. Translating gives CATSGTQGANSPLHF.

V gene TRBV6-1 combines with J gene TRBJ1-5, with 9 positions matching TRBD1. CDR1 is MNHNS and CDR2 is SASEGT in the germline V gene. The CDR3 has 16 residues. V dropped 1 base and J dropped 4; count of bases not matched to a gene: 5. The chain's CDR3 is CASSEVQGARNQPQHF. In DNA form, the CDR3 reads TGTGCCAGCAGTGAAGTACAGGGGGCGCGAAATCAGCCCCAGCATTTT.

The J gene is TRBJ1-6, the V gene TRBV5-6; the match to TRBD1 covers 9 bases. V lost 1 base and J lost 9; bases outside the gene matches: 8. The CDR3 runs 16 residues. Per germline, CDR1 SGHDT and CDR2 YYEEEE. The CDR3 reads CASSLLLAQGASPLHF. DNA for the CDR3: TGTGCCAGCAGCTTGTTATTGGCACAGGGGGCTTCACCCCTCCACTTT.

The gene calls are TRBV6-5 and TRBJ2-1, with D perhaps matching TRBD2 (7 bases). Germline assignment: CDR1 MNHEY and CDR2 SVGAGI. V lost 2 bases to trimming and J lost 6 bases, with 11 bases between them. The CDR3 consists of 14 residues. The CDR3 DNA follows: TGTGCCAGCAGTTACGTGGGAGGGGGCAATGAGCAGTTCTTC. Its protein product is CASSYVGGGNEQFF.

This clone was recorded once. The chain is built from TRBV4-1 and TRBJ1-2, with D unresolved. The V end was cut by 1 base, the J end by 4 bases, with 10 bases between. Germline CDR1 reads MGHRA; CDR2 reads YSYEKL. The CDR3 consists of 14 residues. CDR3 coding DNA: TGCGCCAGCAGCCAAGTTCCCAGTACCTATGGCTACACCTTC. Residues: CASSQVPSTYGYTF.

The genes are TRBV11-2 and TRBJ2-5; perhaps TRBD1 as D (6 bases). The V gene lost 2 bases and the J gene lost 2 bases, with 9 bases spanning the gap. CDR1 SGHAT and CDR2 FQNNGV come from the germline V gene. The CDR3 has 14 residues. This chain's CDR3 is CASSLSGVQETQYF. CDR3 nucleotides: TGTGCCAGCAGCTTATCAGGGGTGCAAGAGACCCAGTACTTC.

The rearrangement links TRBV18 to TRBJ1-3; no reliable D call. Trimming cost V 8 bases and J 4 bases, with 21 bases left between them. The CDR3 totals 16 residues. Germline-derived CDR1 and CDR2 are KGHSH and LQKENI. The CDR3 DNA reads TGTGCCAGCCGAACCTTGGACTCGTCTCCCGGAAACACCATATATTTT. It encodes CASRTLDSSPGNTIYF.

The rearrangement links TRBV6-6 to TRBJ2-1, with 11 bases that match TRBD2. The CDR3 has 16 amino acids. Germline trimming cut 2 bases from V and 7 bases from J; bases unmatched to any gene: 7. Germline V lookup: CDR1 MNHNY, CDR2 SVGAGI (reference sequence). CDR3 nucleotide sequence: TGTGCCAGCAGTTACATACTAGCGGGGGTCCTAAATGAGCAGTTCTTC. Its translation is CASSYILAGVLNEQFF.

The rearrangement links TRBV10-1 to TRBJ2-2; 7 bases align to TRBD2. Losses at the gene ends were 2 bases for V and 7 bases for J; bases not matched to a gene: 10. The CDR3 runs 16 residues. Germline CDR1 reads WNHNN; CDR2 reads SYGVQD (reference sequence). The CDR3 sequence is CASSERLAALGGELFF. The CDR3 bases are TGCGCCAGCAGTGAGAGGCTAGCGGCTCTGGGCGGGGAGCTGTTTTTT.

The chain joins TRBV2 to TRBJ2-5, with 9 positions matching TRBD2. The CDR3 loop spans 15 amino acids. After removal of 3 bases from V and 5 bases from J, the junction contained 7 bases not matched to a gene. Germline-derived CDR1 and CDR2 are SNHLY and FYNNEI. CDR3 sequence (DNA): TGTGCCAGCAGTGACCCGGGACTAGCTAGTGAGACCCAGTACTTC. Translation gives CASSDPGLASETQYF.

In this sample, this clone turned up a few times. V gene TRBV2 combines with J gene TRBJ2-7; D is unclear. V shed 6 bases and J shed 3 bases, with 6 bases lying between them. The CDR3 extends over 11 amino acids. The germline CDR1 and CDR2 sequences are SNHLY and FYNNEI. CDR3 sequence (DNA): TGTGCCAGCAGCGCTAACTACGAGCAGTACTTC. Its translation: CASSANYEQYF. Full variable domain (outside the CDR3, taken from reference TRBV2 and TRBJ2-7): EPEVTQTPSHQVTQMGQEVILRCVPISNHLYFYWYRQILGQKVEFLVSFYNNEISEKSEIFDDQFSVERPDGSNFTLKIRSTKLEDSAMYFCASSANYEQYFGPGTRLTVT.